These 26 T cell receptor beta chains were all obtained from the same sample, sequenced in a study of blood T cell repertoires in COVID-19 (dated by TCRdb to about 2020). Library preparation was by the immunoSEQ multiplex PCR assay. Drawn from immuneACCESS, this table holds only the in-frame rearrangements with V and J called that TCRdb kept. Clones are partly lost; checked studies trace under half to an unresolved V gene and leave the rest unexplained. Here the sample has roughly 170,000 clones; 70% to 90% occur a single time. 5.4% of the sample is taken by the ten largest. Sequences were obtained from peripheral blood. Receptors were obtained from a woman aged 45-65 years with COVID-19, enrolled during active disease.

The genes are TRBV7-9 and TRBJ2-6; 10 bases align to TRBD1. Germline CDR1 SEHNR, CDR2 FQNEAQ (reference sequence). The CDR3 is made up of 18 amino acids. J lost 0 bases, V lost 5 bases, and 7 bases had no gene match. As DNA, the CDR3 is TGTGCCAGCAGCCTCCGGGACAGGGGACGCTCTGGGGCCAACGTCCTGACTTTC. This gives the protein CASSLRDRGRSGANVLTF.

The CDR3 DNA follows: TGTGCCAGCAGCTTAGGGGGTCGGGACACTGAAGCTTTCTTT. Translation gives CASSLGGRDTEAFF. The chain carries TRBV13 and TRBJ1-1; D remains ambiguous. V dropped 0 bases and J dropped 3 bases, with 8 bases sitting between them. CDR1 PRHDT and CDR2 FYEKMQ come from the germline V gene (reference sequence). This CDR3 has 14 amino acids.

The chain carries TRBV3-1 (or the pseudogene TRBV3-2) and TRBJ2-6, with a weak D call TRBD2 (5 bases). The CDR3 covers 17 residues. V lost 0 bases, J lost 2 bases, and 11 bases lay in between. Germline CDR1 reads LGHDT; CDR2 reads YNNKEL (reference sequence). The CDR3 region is CASSQDGGPAGANVLTF. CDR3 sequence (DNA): TGTGCCAGCAGCCAAGATGGCGGGCCAGCTGGGGCCAACGTCCTGACTTTC.

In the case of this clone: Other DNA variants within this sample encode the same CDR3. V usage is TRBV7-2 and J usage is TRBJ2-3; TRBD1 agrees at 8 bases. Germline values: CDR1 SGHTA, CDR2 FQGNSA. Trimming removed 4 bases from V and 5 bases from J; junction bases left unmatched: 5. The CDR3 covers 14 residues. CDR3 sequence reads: CASSSQGGVDTQYF. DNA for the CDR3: TGTGCCAGCAGCTCACAGGGGGGAGTAGATACGCAGTATTTT.

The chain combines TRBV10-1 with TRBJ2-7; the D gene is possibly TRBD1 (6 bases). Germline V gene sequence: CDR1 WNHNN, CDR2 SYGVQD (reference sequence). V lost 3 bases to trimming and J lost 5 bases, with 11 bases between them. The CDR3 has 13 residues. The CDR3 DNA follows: TGCGCCAGCAGTGACAGGGGTCTCCACGAGCAGTACTTC. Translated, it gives CASSDRGLHEQYF.

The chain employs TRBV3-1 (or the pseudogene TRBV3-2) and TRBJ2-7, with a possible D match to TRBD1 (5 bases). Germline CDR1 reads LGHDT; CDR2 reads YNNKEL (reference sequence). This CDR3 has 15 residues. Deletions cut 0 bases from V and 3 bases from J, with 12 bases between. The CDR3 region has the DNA TGTGCCAGCAGCCAAGATCCACAGGTGATCTACGAGCAGTACTTC. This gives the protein CASSQDPQVIYEQYF.

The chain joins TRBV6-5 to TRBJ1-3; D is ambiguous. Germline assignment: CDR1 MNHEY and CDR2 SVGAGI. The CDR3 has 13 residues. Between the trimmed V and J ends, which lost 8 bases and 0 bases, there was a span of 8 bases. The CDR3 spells CASVQNSGNTIYF. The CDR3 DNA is TGTGCCAGCGTGCAGAACTCTGGAAACACCATATATTTT.

The DNA for the CDR3 is TGTGCCAGCAGCAAATTAAGGACAGCTACTCTTTCAAACACCATATATTTT. This encodes CASSKLRTATLSNTIYF. The chain couples TRBV21-1 to TRBJ1-3; no DNA check was done on the table's D call, TRBD1. TRBV21-1 is shown as a pseudogene. The CDR3 runs 17 residues.

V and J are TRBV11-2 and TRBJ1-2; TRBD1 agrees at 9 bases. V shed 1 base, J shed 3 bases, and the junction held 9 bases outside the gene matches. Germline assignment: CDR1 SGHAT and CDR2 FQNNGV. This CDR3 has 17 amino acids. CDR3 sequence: CASSLVGTGRGDYGYTF. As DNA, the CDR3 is TGTGCCAGCAGCTTAGTGGGGACAGGGCGAGGGGACTATGGCTACACCTTC.

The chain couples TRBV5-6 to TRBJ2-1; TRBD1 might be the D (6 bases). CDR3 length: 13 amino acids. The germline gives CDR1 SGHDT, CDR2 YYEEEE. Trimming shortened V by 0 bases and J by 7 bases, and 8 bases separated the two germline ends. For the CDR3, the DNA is TGTGCCAGCAGCTTGGTGGACAGTAATGAGCAGTTCTTC. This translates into CASSLVDSNEQFF.

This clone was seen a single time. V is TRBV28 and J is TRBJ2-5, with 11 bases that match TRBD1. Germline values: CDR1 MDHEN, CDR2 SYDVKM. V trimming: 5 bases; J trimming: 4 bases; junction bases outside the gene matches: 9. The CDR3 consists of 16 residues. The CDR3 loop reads CASSKRDRGLGETQYF. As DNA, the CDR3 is TGTGCCAGCAGTAAAAGGGACAGGGGGTTGGGAGAGACCCAGTACTTC.

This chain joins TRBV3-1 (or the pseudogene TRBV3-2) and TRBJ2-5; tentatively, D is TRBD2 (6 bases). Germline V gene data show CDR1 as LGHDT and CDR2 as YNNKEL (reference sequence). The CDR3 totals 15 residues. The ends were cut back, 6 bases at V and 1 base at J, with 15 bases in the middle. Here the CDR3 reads CASRERGKIQETQYF. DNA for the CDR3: TGTGCCAGCAGAGAACGGGGGAAGATCCAAGAGACCCAGTACTTC.

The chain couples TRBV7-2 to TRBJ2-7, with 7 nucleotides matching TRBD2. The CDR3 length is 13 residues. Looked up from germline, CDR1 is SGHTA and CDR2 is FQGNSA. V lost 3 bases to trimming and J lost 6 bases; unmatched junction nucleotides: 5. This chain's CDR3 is CASSFRGGVEQYF. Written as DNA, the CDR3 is TGTGCCAGCAGCTTCCGGGGAGGGGTCGAGCAGTACTTC.

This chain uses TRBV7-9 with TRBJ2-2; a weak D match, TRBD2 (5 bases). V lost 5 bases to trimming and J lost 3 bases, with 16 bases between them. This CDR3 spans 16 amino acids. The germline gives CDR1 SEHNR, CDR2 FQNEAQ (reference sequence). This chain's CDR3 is CASSPTRGKDTGELFF. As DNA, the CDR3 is TGTGCCAGCAGCCCAACACGGGGAAAGGACACCGGGGAGCTGTTTTTT.

CDR3 in DNA: TGTGCCAGCAGTCCGGGGACAGGGGAGGGCTACACCTTC. Protein sequence: CASSPGTGEGYTF. The chain carries TRBV27 and TRBJ1-2; TRBD1 agrees at 10 bases. Losses at the gene ends were 5 bases for V and 8 bases for J; bases not matched to a gene: 5. Germline V gene data show CDR1 as MNHEY and CDR2 as SMNVEV (reference sequence). The CDR3 runs to 13 residues.

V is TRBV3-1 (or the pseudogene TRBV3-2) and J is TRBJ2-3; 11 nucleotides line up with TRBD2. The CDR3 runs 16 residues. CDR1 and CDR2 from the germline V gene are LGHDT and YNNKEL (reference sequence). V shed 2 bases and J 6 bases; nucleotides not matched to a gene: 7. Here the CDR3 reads CASSQIAGGKSDTQYF. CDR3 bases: TGTGCCAGCAGCCAAATAGCGGGGGGGAAGTCCGATACGCAGTATTTT.

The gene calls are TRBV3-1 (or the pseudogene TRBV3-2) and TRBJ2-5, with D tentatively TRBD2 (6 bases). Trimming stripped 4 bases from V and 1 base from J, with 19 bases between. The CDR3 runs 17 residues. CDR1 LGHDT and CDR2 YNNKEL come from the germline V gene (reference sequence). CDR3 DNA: TGTGCCAGCAGCCGCTTGTACGGCGGCGGGGTCCAAGAGACCCAGTACTTC. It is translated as CASSRLYGGGVQETQYF.

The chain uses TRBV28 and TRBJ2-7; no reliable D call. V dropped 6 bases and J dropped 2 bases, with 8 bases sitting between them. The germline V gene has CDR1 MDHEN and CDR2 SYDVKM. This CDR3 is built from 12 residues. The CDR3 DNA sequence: TGTGCCAGCAGCTCTACGACCTACGAGCAGTACTTC. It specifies CASSSTTYEQYF.

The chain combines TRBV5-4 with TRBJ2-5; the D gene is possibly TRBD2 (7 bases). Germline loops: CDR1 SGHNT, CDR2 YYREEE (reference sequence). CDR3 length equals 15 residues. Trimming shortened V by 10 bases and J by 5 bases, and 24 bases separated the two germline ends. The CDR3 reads CASERGGATGETQYF. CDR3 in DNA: TGTGCCTCAGAGAGAGGGGGGGCAACCGGGGAGACCCAGTACTTC.

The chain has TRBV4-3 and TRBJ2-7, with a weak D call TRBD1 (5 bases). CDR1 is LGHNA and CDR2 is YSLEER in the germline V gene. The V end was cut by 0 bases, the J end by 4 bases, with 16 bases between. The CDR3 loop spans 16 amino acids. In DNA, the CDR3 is TGCGCCAGCAGCCAAGAGGTCAGCGTAGGGGCTTACGAGCAGTACTTC. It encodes CASSQEVSVGAYEQYF.

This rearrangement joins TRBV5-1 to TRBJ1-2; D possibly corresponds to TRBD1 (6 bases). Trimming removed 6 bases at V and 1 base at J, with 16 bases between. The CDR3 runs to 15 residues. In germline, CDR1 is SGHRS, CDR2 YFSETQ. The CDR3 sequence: CASTRGGAVNYGYTF. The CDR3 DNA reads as TGCGCCAGCACCCGGGGGGGGGCGGTTAACTATGGCTACACCTTC.

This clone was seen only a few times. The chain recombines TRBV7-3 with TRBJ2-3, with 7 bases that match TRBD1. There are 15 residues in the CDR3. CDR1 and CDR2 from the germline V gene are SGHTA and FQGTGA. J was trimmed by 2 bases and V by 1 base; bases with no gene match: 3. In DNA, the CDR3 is TGTGCCAGCAGCTTAAAGGGGACAGACACAGATACGCAGTATTTT. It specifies CASSLKGTDTDTQYF. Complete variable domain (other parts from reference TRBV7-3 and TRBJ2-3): GAGVSQTPSNKVTEKGKYVELRCDPISGHTALYWYRQSLGQGPEFLIYFQGTGAADDSGLPNDRFFAVRPEGSVSTLKIQRTERGDSAVYLCASSLKGTDTDTQYFGPGTRLTVL.

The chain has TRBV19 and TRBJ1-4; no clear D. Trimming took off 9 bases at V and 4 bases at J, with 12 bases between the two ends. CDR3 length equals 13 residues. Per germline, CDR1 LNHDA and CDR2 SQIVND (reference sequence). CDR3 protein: CASGKGDNEKLFF. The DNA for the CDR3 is TGTGCCAGCGGCAAGGGAGATAATGAAAAACTGTTTTTT.

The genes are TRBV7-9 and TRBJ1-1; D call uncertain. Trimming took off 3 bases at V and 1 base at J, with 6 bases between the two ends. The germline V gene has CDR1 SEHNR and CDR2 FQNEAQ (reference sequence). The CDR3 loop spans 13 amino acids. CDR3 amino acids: CASSFRENTEAFF. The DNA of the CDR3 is TGTGCCAGCAGCTTCCGGGAGAACACTGAAGCTTTCTTT.

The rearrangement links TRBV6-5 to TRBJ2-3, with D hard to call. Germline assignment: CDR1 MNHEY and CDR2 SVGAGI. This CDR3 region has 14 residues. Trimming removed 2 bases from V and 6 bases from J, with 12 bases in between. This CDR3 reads CASSYKIESDTQYF. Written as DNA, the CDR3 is TGTGCCAGCAGTTACAAGATAGAGAGTGATACGCAGTATTTT.

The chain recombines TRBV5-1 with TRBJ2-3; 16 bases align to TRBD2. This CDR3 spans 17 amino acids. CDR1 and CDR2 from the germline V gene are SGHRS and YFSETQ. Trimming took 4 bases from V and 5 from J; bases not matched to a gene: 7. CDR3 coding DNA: TGCGCCAGCAGCCCGGGACTAGCGGGGGGGCCCGTAGATACGCAGTATTTT. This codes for CASSPGLAGGPVDTQYF. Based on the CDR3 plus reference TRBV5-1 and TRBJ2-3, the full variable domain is KAGVTQTPRYLIKTRGQQVTLSCSPISGHRSVSWYQQTPGQGLQFLFEYFSETQRNKGNFPGRFSGRQFSNSRSEMNVSTLELGDSALYLCASSPGLAGGPVDTQYFGPGTRLTVL.